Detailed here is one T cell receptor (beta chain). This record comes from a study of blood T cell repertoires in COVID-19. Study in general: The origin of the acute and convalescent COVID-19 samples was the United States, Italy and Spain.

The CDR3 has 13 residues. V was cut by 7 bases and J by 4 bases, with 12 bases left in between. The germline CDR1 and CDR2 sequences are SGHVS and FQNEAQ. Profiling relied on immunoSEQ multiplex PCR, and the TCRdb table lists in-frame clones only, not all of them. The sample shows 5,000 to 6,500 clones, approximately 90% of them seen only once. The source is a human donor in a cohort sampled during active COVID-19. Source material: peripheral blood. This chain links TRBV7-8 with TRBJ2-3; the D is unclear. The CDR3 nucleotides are TGTGCCAGCACGCACACCAGCGCAGATACGCAGTATTTT. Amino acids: CASTHTSADTQYF. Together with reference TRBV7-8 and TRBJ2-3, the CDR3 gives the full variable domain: GAGVSQSPRYKVAKRGQDVALRCDPISGHVSLFWYQQALGQGPEFLTYFQNEAQLDKSGLPSDRFFAERPEGSVSTLKIQRTQQEDSAVYLCASTHTSADTQYFGPGTRLTVL.